This T cell receptor (beta chain) is drawn from a study of beta chain features in type 1 diabetes. Study-wide points: All four CD4+ subsets from Type 1 diabetes patients carried moderately but significantly shorter TCRB CDR3s.

The sample holds a few counts of this clone. No antigen is known for it. Germline values: CDR1 MDHEN, CDR2 SYDVKM. The CDR3 has 13 residues. Trimming removed 6 bases at V and 2 bases at J, with 9 bases between. The whole isolated RNA underwent reverse transcription, so sequencing captured expressed TCRB transcripts. Assay: immunoSEQ multiplex PCR; the TCRdb copy retains only in-frame clones and omits some. The top ten clones hold 0.015% to 0.02% of a sample with about 360,000 clones, roughly 12% of them seen once. Source material: naive CD4+ T cells from blood. The clonotype comes from a young man in good health. The chain is built from TRBV28 and TRBJ2-3; the D is unclear. CDR3 nucleotides: TGTGCCAGCAGATCGTCAGACACAGATACGCAGTATTTT. Its translation: CASRSSDTDTQYF.